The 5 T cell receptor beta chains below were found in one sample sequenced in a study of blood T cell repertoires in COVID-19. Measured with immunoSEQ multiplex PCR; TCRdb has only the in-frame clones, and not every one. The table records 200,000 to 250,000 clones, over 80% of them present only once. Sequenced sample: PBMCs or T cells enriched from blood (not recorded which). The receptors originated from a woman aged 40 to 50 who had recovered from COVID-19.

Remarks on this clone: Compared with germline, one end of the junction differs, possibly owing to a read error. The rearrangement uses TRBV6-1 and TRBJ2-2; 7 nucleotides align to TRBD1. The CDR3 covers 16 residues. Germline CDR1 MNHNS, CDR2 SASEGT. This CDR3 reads CASSEPGTAKTGELFF. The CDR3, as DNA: TGTGCCAGCAGTGAACCGGGGACAGCGAAGACCGGGGAGCTGTTTTTT.

The CDR3: CASSRRGSSGALHF. CDR3 sequence (DNA): TGTGCCAGCAGCCGCAGAGGTAGTTCAGGGGCCCTCCACTTT. The rearrangement links TRBV3-1 (or the pseudogene TRBV3-2) to TRBJ1-6, with a weak D call TRBD1 (6 bases). CDR1 and CDR2 (germline): LGHDT, YNNKEL (reference sequence). Between the trimmed V and J ends, which lost 4 bases and 14 bases, there was a span of 18 bases. The CDR3 sequence is 14 residues long.

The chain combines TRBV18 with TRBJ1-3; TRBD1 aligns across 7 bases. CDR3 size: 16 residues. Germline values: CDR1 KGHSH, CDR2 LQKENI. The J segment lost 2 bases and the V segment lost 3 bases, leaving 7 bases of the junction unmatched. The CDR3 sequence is CASSPPMGQPGNTIYF. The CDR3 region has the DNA TGTGCCAGCTCACCCCCCATGGGACAGCCTGGAAACACCATATATTTT.

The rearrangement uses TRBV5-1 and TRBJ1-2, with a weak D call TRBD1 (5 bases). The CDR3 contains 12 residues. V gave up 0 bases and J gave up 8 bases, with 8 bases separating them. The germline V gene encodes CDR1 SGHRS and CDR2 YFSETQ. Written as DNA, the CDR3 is TGCGCCAGCAGCTTGGTAGGGGAAGGCTACACCTTC. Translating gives CASSLVGEGYTF.

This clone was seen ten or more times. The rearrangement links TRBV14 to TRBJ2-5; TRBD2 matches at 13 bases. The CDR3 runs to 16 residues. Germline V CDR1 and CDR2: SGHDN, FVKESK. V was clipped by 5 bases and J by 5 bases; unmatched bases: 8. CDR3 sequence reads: CASSYRTSGSMETQYF. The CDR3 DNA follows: TGTGCCAGCAGCTATCGGACTAGCGGGAGTATGGAGACCCAGTACTTC.